This entry lists 20 T cell receptor beta chains sequenced from one sample in a study of memory CD4+ T cells and cytomegalovirus serostatus. TCRdb's copy holds only in-frame clones and misses some; the assay was immunoSEQ multiplex PCR. The sample shows about 82,000 clones, 65% to 85% of them seen only once. The sort gate was single viable CD3+CD4+CD8-CD45RO+ cells for memory CD4+ T cells. Specimen: memory CD4+ T cells from blood. These receptors were taken from an adult in good health and CMV-seronegative.

This chain joins TRBV29-1 and TRBJ1-2; D uncertain. Germline V CDR1 and CDR2: SQVTM, ANQGSEA. The CDR3 has 15 amino acids. Trimming removed 6 bases from V and 4 bases from J, with 21 bases in between. CDR3 bases: TGCAGCGTGGGCCCGAGGCAGGCGCGATCCTATGGCTACACCTTC. Its translation: CSVGPRQARSYGYTF.

This chain joins TRBV7-3 and TRBJ2-3, with 10 bases lining up with TRBD1. The CDR3 has 16 residues. Germline lookup yields CDR1 SGHTA and CDR2 FQGTGA. Losses at the gene ends were 4 bases for V and 4 bases for J; bases not matched to a gene: 8. CDR3 loop: CASSSWTGGEADTQYF. Written as DNA, the CDR3 is TGTGCCAGCAGCTCCTGGACAGGGGGAGAGGCAGATACGCAGTATTTT.

V is TRBV9 and J is TRBJ2-3, with D uncertain. CDR3 length: 12 amino acids. V was cut by 0 bases and J by 6 bases, with 5 bases left in between. Germline V gene sequence: CDR1 SGDLS, CDR2 YYNGEE. Here the CDR3 DNA reads TGTGCCAGCAGCGTAGACCCCGATACGCAGTATTTT. Its protein product is CASSVDPDTQYF.

The chain joins TRBV6-1 to TRBJ2-5; 13 bases line up with TRBD2. The CDR3 sequence is 16 residues long. After removal of 4 bases from V and 4 bases from J, the junction contained 6 bases not matched to a gene. The germline gives CDR1 MNHNS, CDR2 SASEGT. The CDR3 loop reads CASSGRLAGGGETQYF. In DNA, the CDR3 is TGTGCCAGCAGTGGCAGACTAGCGGGGGGTGGAGAGACCCAGTACTTC.

This chain uses TRBV4-1 with TRBJ1-2; D call uncertain. The CDR3 has 16 residues. Trimming stripped 2 bases from V and 6 bases from J, with 19 bases between. Germline assignment: CDR1 MGHRA and CDR2 YSYEKL. The CDR3 DNA reads TGCGCCAGCAGCCAACTCGTGAGGCGGTCGGGTGATGGCTACACCTTC. Protein sequence: CASSQLVRRSGDGYTF.

The CDR3 is CASSLTGGNTEAFF. The CDR3 DNA is TGTGCCAGCAGCTTGACAGGTGGAAACACTGAAGCTTTCTTT. The V gene is TRBV7-8, the J gene TRBJ1-1; weak D call: TRBD1 (6 bases). V lost 3 bases, J lost 2 bases, and 10 bases lay in between. There are 14 residues in the CDR3. Per the germline V gene, CDR1 is SGHVS and CDR2 is FQNEAQ.

This chain connects TRBV6-6 to TRBJ2-5; 7 bases fit TRBD1. There are 14 residues in the CDR3. Trimming at V came to 5 bases and at J to 0 bases, leaving 3 bases not matched to a gene. The germline CDR1 and CDR2 sequences are MNHNY and SVGAGI (reference sequence). In DNA form, the CDR3 reads TGTGCCAGCAGTCGACAGGGCTACCAAGAGACCCAGTACTTC. It yields the protein CASSRQGYQETQYF.

This clone was seen a handful of times. This sequence joins TRBV7-2 and TRBJ1-1; D not certain. CDR3 length: 14 amino acids. CDR1 is SGHTA and CDR2 is FQGNSA in the germline V gene. Trimming cost V 8 bases and J 0 bases, with 13 bases left between them. CDR3 DNA: TGTGCCAGCTCGGGGTCCCTGCTGAACACTGAAGCTTTCTTT. It encodes CASSGSLLNTEAFF.

The chain combines TRBV6-6 with TRBJ1-1, with a tentative D call TRBD1 (5 bases). The germline gives CDR1 MNHNY, CDR2 SVGAGI (reference sequence). The length of the CDR3 is 15 residues. Trimming removed 7 bases from V and 1 base from J, with 16 bases in between. The CDR3 DNA reads as TGTGCCAGCACCGATTCCGGGACGAAGAACACTGAAGCTTTCTTT. Its translation is CASTDSGTKNTEAFF.

This clone was counted a few times. This chain uses TRBV10-3 with TRBJ2-7; D remains unclear. Germline CDR1 ENHRY, CDR2 SYGVKD. Trimming cost V 9 bases and J 7 bases, with 22 bases left between them. The CDR3 loop spans 14 amino acids. CDR3 nucleotides: TGTGCCATTGCCCCGGCCGGAGTGGTGGGGGAGCAGTACTTC. It yields the protein CAIAPAGVVGEQYF.

The rearrangement uses TRBV9 and TRBJ1-1; D is possibly TRBD1 (5 bases). The CDR3 loop spans 15 amino acids. Germline loops: CDR1 SGDLS, CDR2 YYNGEE. V was shortened by 0 bases and J by 1 base, with 10 bases between the two germline ends. CDR3 loop: CASSVVEDRNTEAFF. Here the CDR3 DNA reads TGTGCCAGCAGCGTAGTGGAAGACAGGAACACTGAAGCTTTCTTT.

The rearrangement links TRBV10-3 to TRBJ2-7; perhaps TRBD1 as D (6 bases). The germline gives CDR1 ENHRY, CDR2 SYGVKD. V was shortened by 2 bases and J by 3 bases, with 11 bases between the two germline ends. The CDR3 is made up of 14 amino acids. The CDR3 protein is CAISEPETGYEQYF. CDR3 coding DNA: TGTGCCATCAGTGAGCCTGAGACAGGCTACGAGCAGTACTTC.

The J gene is TRBJ2-3, the V gene TRBV5-5; 16 bases are shared with TRBD2. The J segment lost 4 bases and the V segment lost 1 base, leaving 9 bases of the junction unmatched. The CDR3 runs 19 residues. CDR1 is SGHKS, CDR2 YYEKEE, per germline (reference sequence). CDR3 sequence reads: CASSLPGTSGGARADTQYF. For the CDR3, the DNA is TGTGCCAGCAGCTTGCCCGGGACTAGCGGGGGGGCCCGGGCAGATACGCAGTATTTT.

This rearrangement joins TRBV5-1 to TRBJ1-2, with no clear D. V lost 0 bases to trimming and J lost 4 bases, with 7 bases between them. Looked up from germline, CDR1 is SGHRS and CDR2 is YFSETQ. CDR3 length: 13 amino acids. The CDR3 DNA follows: TGCGCCAGCAGCTTGGACGGCAGCTATGGCTACACCTTC. It codes for CASSLDGSYGYTF.

V gene TRBV7-9 combines with J gene TRBJ1-1, with D uncertain. Trimming shortened V by 4 bases and J by 3 bases, and 3 bases separated the two germline ends. CDR1 and CDR2 from the germline V gene are SEHNR and FQNEAQ (reference sequence). The CDR3 is 11 residues long. DNA of the CDR3: TGTGCCAGCAGCTCTGACACTGAAGCTTTCTTT. It specifies CASSSDTEAFF. Based on the CDR3 plus reference TRBV7-9 and TRBJ1-1, the full variable domain is DTGVSQNPRHKITKRGQNVTFRCDPISEHNRLYWYRQTLGQGPEFLTYFQNEAQLEKSRLLSDRFSAERPKGSFSTLEIQRTEQGDSAMYLCASSSDTEAFFGQGTRLTVV.

This chain's CDR3 is CSVVDRTPTEAFF. The CDR3 coding sequence is TGCAGCGTCGTAGACAGGACTCCCACTGAAGCTTTCTTT. V gene TRBV29-1 combines with J gene TRBJ1-1; TRBD1 might be the D (6 bases). This CDR3 has 13 residues. Germline V gene data show CDR1 as SQVTM and CDR2 as ANQGSEA. The V end lost 6 bases, the J end lost 4 bases, and 15 bases lay between the germline ends. The full variable domain, completed using reference TRBV29-1 and TRBJ1-1, is SAVISQKPSRDICQRGTSLTIQCQVDSQVTMMFWYRQQPGQSLTLIATANQGSEATYESGFVIDKFPISRPNLTFSTLTVSNMSPEDSSIYLCSVVDRTPTEAFFGQGTRLTVV.

This chain uses TRBV7-2 with TRBJ2-7, with TRBD2 identical over 11 bases. This CDR3 comprises 14 residues. J lost 1 base, V lost 7 bases, and 3 bases had no gene match. Germline loops: CDR1 SGHTA, CDR2 FQGNSA. The CDR3 loop is CASTGTSGSYEQYF. DNA of the CDR3: TGTGCCAGCACTGGGACTAGCGGATCCTACGAGCAGTACTTC.

The V gene is TRBV12-5, the J gene TRBJ1-2, with TRBD1 matching 7 bases. Trimming cost V 1 base and J 6 bases; bases outside gene matches: 2. Germline CDR1 and CDR2: LGHNT and FRNRAP. CDR3 size: 13 residues. The CDR3 bases are TGTGCTAGTGGTTTGGCAACAGGGGATGGCTACACCTTC. The encoded protein is CASGLATGDGYTF.

This sequence joins TRBV7-2 and TRBJ2-1, with D maybe TRBD2 (6 bases). The CDR3 extends over 16 amino acids. The germline gives CDR1 SGHTA, CDR2 FQGNSA. The ends were cut back, 1 base at V and 1 base at J, with 11 bases in the middle. CDR3 amino acids: CASSLEVGGSYNEQFF. In DNA, the CDR3 is TGTGCCAGCAGCTTAGAGGTAGGAGGGTCCTACAATGAGCAGTTCTTC.

The CDR3 sequence is CASSRGRRNQPQHF. For the CDR3, the DNA is TGTGCCAGCAGCCGGGGACGGCGCAATCAGCCCCAGCATTTT. This chain joins TRBV5-6 and TRBJ1-5; possible D gene TRBD1, 5 bases. Per germline, CDR1 SGHDT and CDR2 YYEEEE. This CDR3 has 14 amino acids. Between the trimmed V and J ends, which lost 4 bases and 2 bases, there was a span of 10 bases.